Below are 9 T cell receptor beta chains sequenced from a single sample in a study of T cell changes during pregnancy in multiple sclerosis. The data were produced by immunoSEQ multiplex PCR, yet TCRdb's version contains in-frame clones alone and is incomplete. The data hold 95,000 to 100,000 clones, with approximately 91% observed a single time. The material sequenced was peripheral blood, taken in the second trimester of pregnancy. All receptors derive from a female donor with multiple sclerosis, enrolled in a pregnancy study.

This clone was observed a single time. The chain employs TRBV6-1 and TRBJ2-5; 8 nucleotides agree with TRBD1. J was trimmed by 0 bases and V by 0 bases; bases with no gene match: 3. Germline V CDR1 and CDR2: MNHNS, SASEGT. The CDR3 is made up of 16 amino acids. CDR3 coding DNA: TGTGCCAGCAGTGAAGCGAACAGGGGGTACCAAGAGACCCAGTACTTC. Translating gives CASSEANRGYQETQYF.

V and J are TRBV18 and TRBJ2-6, with TRBD1 as a possible D gene (6 bases). The germline gives CDR1 KGHSH, CDR2 LQKENI. The CDR3 runs to 19 residues. With 2 bases removed from V and 0 bases from J, the gap between germline ends came to 17 bases. The CDR3 here is CASSPRMTGPNSGANVLTF. The CDR3 region has the DNA TGTGCCAGCTCACCAAGAATGACAGGCCCAAACTCTGGGGCCAACGTCCTGACTTTC.

The chain employs TRBV30 and TRBJ1-5, with D tentatively TRBD1 (5 bases). Trimming pared 1 base from V and 1 base from J, leaving 8 bases between. The germline gives CDR1 GTSNPN, CDR2 SVGIG (reference sequence). The CDR3 totals 14 residues. CDR3 nucleotide sequence: TGTGCCTGGAGTGGGGGGGGGAGCAATCAGCCCCAGCATTTT. It specifies CAWSGGGSNQPQHF.

This chain uses TRBV29-1 with TRBJ2-3; 8 nucleotides line up with TRBD1. Germline-derived CDR1 and CDR2 are SQVTM and ANQGSEA. The V segment lost 1 base and the J segment 0 bases; nucleotides outside the gene matches: 9. This CDR3 has 17 residues. The CDR3 spells CSVEGDPDRGSTDTQYF. CDR3 sequence (DNA): TGCAGCGTTGAAGGGGATCCTGACAGGGGAAGCACAGATACGCAGTATTTT.

The genes are TRBV29-1 and TRBJ1-1; 9 nucleotides agree with TRBD1. Trimming removed 7 bases from V and 7 bases from J; junction bases left unmatched: 10. CDR1 and CDR2 (germline): SQVTM, ANQGSEA. The CDR3 has 13 residues. The CDR3 region is CSAGEQGAVEAFF. The DNA of the CDR3 is TGCAGCGCTGGGGAACAGGGGGCCGTTGAAGCTTTCTTT.

The chain recombines TRBV5-6 with TRBJ2-5; possibly TRBD1 for D (6 bases). Matching the DNA end better, TRBJ2-7 makes the J call doubtful. The CDR3 has 12 residues. Germline CDR1 is SGHDT and CDR2 is YYEEEE. The CDR3 nucleotides read TGTGCCAGCAGCTCGGACAGTTACGAGCAGTACTTC. Translation gives CASSSDSYEQYF.

The genes are TRBV19 and TRBJ1-1, with 9 bases identical to TRBD1. The CDR3 covers 14 residues. V trimming: 5 bases; J trimming: 4 bases; junction bases outside the gene matches: 5. Germline V gene sequence: CDR1 LNHDA, CDR2 SQIVND (reference sequence). The CDR3 DNA reads TGTGCCAGTAGTGGGACAGGGTCGCCCACTGAAGCTTTCTTT. Translating gives CASSGTGSPTEAFF. Full variable domain (remainder filled in from reference TRBV19 and TRBJ1-1): DGGITQSPKYLFRKEGQNVTLSCEQNLNHDAMYWYRQDPGQGLRLIYYSQIVNDFQKGDIAEGYSVSREKKESFPLTVTSAQKNPTAFYLCASSGTGSPTEAFFGQGTRLTVV.

This chain joins TRBV9 and TRBJ2-3, with 7 bases fitting TRBD2. The CDR3 consists of 15 residues. CDR1 SGDLS and CDR2 YYNGEE come from the germline V gene. Trimming removed 0 bases from V and 2 bases from J; junction bases left unmatched: 3. This chain's CDR3 is CASSVGAGNTDTQYF. CDR3 coding DNA: TGTGCCAGCAGCGTAGGAGCGGGAAACACAGATACGCAGTATTTT.

This rearrangement joins TRBV5-1 to TRBJ1-3; 7 nucleotides match TRBD1. This CDR3 contains 15 residues. The J segment lost 3 bases and the V segment lost 0 bases, leaving 3 bases of the junction unmatched. The germline CDR1 and CDR2 sequences are SGHRS and YFSETQ. CDR3 in DNA: TGCGCCAGCAGCTTGGGAGGGGGCGATGGAAACACCATATATTTT. Translating gives CASSLGGGDGNTIYF.